This passage covers 3 T cell receptor beta chains from one sample sequenced in a study of T cells in tuberculosis. Generated by immunoSEQ multiplex PCR, the TCRdb table keeps only in-frame clones and is missing some. The sample lists 40,000 to 50,000 clones; 95% were seen once. The sequencing input was PBMCs. The receptors were sampled from a donor between 10 and 29 years old with latent tuberculosis or without tuberculosis infection.

V is TRBV27 and J is TRBJ2-3, with 8 bases fitting TRBD2. V lost 5 bases, J lost 4 bases, and 11 bases stayed unmatched. Per the germline V gene, CDR1 is MNHEY and CDR2 is SMNVEV (reference sequence). The CDR3 is 16 residues long. CDR3 in amino acids: CASSPSAGERADTQYF. The CDR3, as DNA: TGTGCCAGCAGTCCCTCAGCGGGGGAACGGGCAGATACGCAGTATTTT.

The V gene is TRBV5-1, the J gene TRBJ2-5; D gene unclear. Germline CDR1 is SGHRS and CDR2 is YFSETQ. With 0 bases removed from V and 7 bases from J, the gap between germline ends came to 13 bases. This CDR3 spans 14 amino acids. CDR3 sequence: CASSLGRDGGTQYF. CDR3 DNA sequence: TGCGCCAGCAGCTTGGGCCGAGACGGCGGGACCCAGTACTTC.

J is TRBJ2-6 and V is TRBV5-1; D is unclear. Germline V gene sequence: CDR1 SGHRS, CDR2 YFSETQ. The germline V and J ends were trimmed by 4 bases and 0 bases, with 8 bases remaining between them. The CDR3 consists of 15 residues. The CDR3 DNA sequence: TGCGCCAGCAGCCCAGGATCCTCTGGGGCCAACGTCCTGACTTTC. Its translation is CASSPGSSGANVLTF.